This TCR beta chain is drawn from a study of spatial heterogeneity in lung cancer. Study-wide background: At a median of around two years after resection, follow-up PBMC samples were sequenced when available.

One entry per CDR3 protein results from TCRdb running MiXCR on the 5' RACE reads. The sample includes under 150,000 distinct CDR3 sequences, 12% of them seen just once. The CDR3 has 15 amino acids. Germline-derived CDR1 and CDR2 are MDHEN and SYDVKM. The V end was cut by 4 bases, the J end by 1 base, with 13 bases between. Time point given: blood at routine non-recurrence follow-up after resection. Tumor, nontumor lung or frozen PBMC supplied whole RNA that was sequenced unsorted. This TCR was sampled from a male donor with early-stage non-small cell lung cancer. The sequences come from PBMCs, collected at follow-up. The chain recombines TRBV28 with TRBJ2-5; weak D call: TRBD1 (6 bases). The CDR3 nucleotides read TGTGCCAGCAGTTCTCTGACAGGTTTCCAAGAGACCCAGTACTTC. Amino acid sequence: CASSSLTGFQETQYF. The variable domain in full, completed from reference TRBV28 and TRBJ2-5, reads DVKVTQSSRYLVKRTGEKVFLECVQDMDHENMFWYRQDPGLGLRLIYFSYDVKMKEKGDIPEGYSVSREKKERFSLILESASTNQTSMYLCASSSLTGFQETQYFGPGTRLLVL.